This TCR beta chain appears in the sequencing data of a study of blood T cell repertoires in COVID-19. Produced via immunoSEQ multiplex PCR; TCRdb's table is partial and in-frame only. Of 300,000 or so clones listed, roughly 85% are singletons. There are 14 residues in the CDR3. V dropped 6 bases and J dropped 0 bases, with 11 bases sitting between them. Looked up from germline, CDR1 is MGHRA and CDR2 is YSYEKL. Assignments of participants to cohorts depended upon their own reported clinical history. This sequence joins TRBV4-1 and TRBJ1-1; tentatively, D is TRBD1 (5 bases). The sequence was obtained from a woman between 40 and 55 years old with acute COVID-19. The source material was PBMCs or T cells enriched from blood (not recorded which). CDR3 region: CASRGLLLNTEAFF. The CDR3 DNA reads as TGCGCCAGCAGGGGACTGTTATTGAACACTGAAGCTTTCTTT.